This record looks at one T cell receptor (beta chain) sequence and its context. It lacks a known antigen. No base qualities exist here, and no much larger clone lies one base off it. The sample comes from a study of cytomegalovirus exposure and HLA in healthy donors (dated by TCRdb to about 2017). The study in broad terms: An earlier analysis of approximately 640 of the donors reported about 250 Gb of sequence data and around 110 million unique TCR beta sequences from approximately 180 million T cells. Among roughly 400 genotyped donors of the cohort, an average of approximately 230,000 unique TCR beta nucleotide sequences were sequenced per donor, around 20% of them non-productive. The study aimed to test whether cataloging public T cell receptors could reveal signatures of past pathogen exposure. Typing coverage varied by locus: 629-630 donors for A, B, C, DRB1 and DQB1; approximately 520 for DQA1; more than 600 for DPA1; approximately 490 for DPB1. In the later analysis, no new phenotypic data were used to find candidate immune exposures; instead, reliance was placed on TCR beta sequences and their occurrence across donors. A later analysis re-analyzed previously published TCR beta repertoires from 660 or so donors and added high-resolution HLA genotyping to study TCR occurrence patterns. Class I and class II HLA loci were covered by the typing at four-digit resolution. To predict cytomegalovirus infection status, the study combined high-throughput TCR immunosequencing, statistical association of individual TCRs with disease status, and machine learning. All discovery cohort repertoires had been generated on a single sequencing platform. Roughly 300 gigabases of sequencing data and roughly 81 million unique TCR sequences made up an early release that covered 500 to 700 HLA-typed donors. The genetic ancestry cluster associated with self-reported Caucasian donors included over 80% of the roughly 400 genotyped donors. The T cell repertoires of around 670 subjects were profiled by immunosequencing and related to cytomegalovirus serostatus. A later genetic analysis used genome-wide SNP genotypes for about three fifths of the 666 donors, treating that subset as a discovery cohort. About 5 DR-DQ haplotypes were handled as single units for association and clustering, since linkage in the cohort was strong. Along with the roughly 670-subject first cohort, a separate validation cohort of over 90 different subjects was used. Donor age, sex, ethnicity and CMV serostatus were compiled alongside the repertoire data. An earlier analysis of several hundred of the donors applied high-throughput TCR beta sequencing to assess whether each TCR beta V gene segment acted as functional or pseudogenic.

Libraries were prepared through the immunoSEQ multiplex PCR assay. The multiplex PCR relied on a mix of 60 forward primers for TCR Vbeta segments and 13 reverse primers for TCR Jbeta segments. Amplification of the CDR3 region of rearranged TCR beta genes was performed with a multiplex PCR assay on genomic DNA. Amplified TCR beta libraries were sequenced as 87-base-pair reads on the Illumina HiSeq System. Per the source publication's procedure: A later analysis tallied approximately 87 million unique TCR beta chains across the 650 to 750 repertoires, and approximately 12 million of those chains were shared by two or more donors. To remove PCR and sequencing errors, raw reads were error-corrected and collapsed into unique sequences using a nearest-neighbor algorithm that merged closely related sequences. CDR3 sequences were aligned to IMGT reference sequences to assign V, D and J gene segments. For a sequence to be retained, at least a six-nucleotide match to both a V gene segment and a J gene segment was required. Rearrangements were called productive when the CDR3 lacked stop codons and stayed in frame with V and J; all others were non-productive. CDR3 was defined by IMGT convention, running from the second conserved V-encoded cysteine to the conserved J-encoded phenylalanine. The earlier analysis of about 530 of the donors excluded any sequence lacking an unambiguous match to a single V gene segment. In an earlier analysis of approximately 590 of the donors, a V segment was called functional when productive rearrangements were above 56.7%, and segregating when the standard deviation between donors exceeded 5%. To diagnose cytomegalovirus status from the catalog of TCR beta chain sequences, a statistical classification framework was built. In a later analysis, V and J genes were assigned by comparing TCR nucleotide sequences against IMGT/GENE-DB human TR gene sequences. The TCRdist pipeline was used in a later analysis to assign CDR3 sequences and most-parsimonious VDJ recombination scenarios. In a later analysis, each TCR beta chain was defined by its CDR3 amino acid sequence together with its V-gene family, and reads lacking a unique V-gene family were excluded. A later analysis removed several hundred highly shared, low-generation-probability nucleotide sequences to deal with suspected cross-contamination and a sequencing artifact. In a later analysis, a clonal expansion index was calculated for each public chain from normalized within-repertoire ranks of inferred template counts. In a later analysis, generation probabilities were computed using a VDJ recombination model fitted to out-of-frame rearrangements, and the results were checked against IGoR. A later analysis scored TCR-TCR, TCR-HLA and TCR-CMV co-occurrence with hypergeometric tests, applying a repertoire-size bias correction to TCR pairs. False discovery rates were estimated in a later analysis by permuting HLA or CMV assignments 20 times. In a later analysis, co-occurring TCRs were grouped with DBSCAN, and TCRdist sequence similarity was added when clustering was performed within HLA-allele-positive subsets. Repertoires with fewer than 30,000 or more than 120,000 public chains were left out of co-occurrence clustering, as were four to six repertoires with anomalous nucleotide sharing. Sourced from immuneACCESS, this table was stored by TCRdb with only in-frame sequences that have V and J called. A share of the clones is absent; for the studies checked, an unresolved V gene accounts for under half, and the remainder has no known explanation. V and J calls and clone size are copied from that table; D and trimming were computed from the DNA. This sample holds about 170,000 clones; over 60% were observed only once. Together, the top ten hold less than 1% of the sample.

The cohort was made up of 500 to 800 healthy bone marrow donors. All cohort members were sampled while nominally healthy, although unrecorded immune exposures were likely present. The donor tested CMV seronegative, placing the donor among the 352 seronegative members of the cohort. Each donor provided a peripheral blood sample, and peripheral blood mononuclear cells were used for TCR beta sequencing. Genomic DNA extraction from the blood cell samples was performed with the Qiagen DNeasy Blood Extraction Kit. The study at large found these results: Compared with the roughly 600-donor mean, donors in an Asian-associated ancestry cluster had fewer N-insertions in productive TCRs, according to a later genetic analysis. Because some donors lacked HLA typing at each locus, the association tests relied only on the typed subset. A further reported finding was that TCR beta sequences accurately predicted the HLA-A and HLA-B alleles for most subjects in the first cohort. A cluster of highly shared sequence variants was judged likely to represent a technical artifact of the sequencing pipeline. Assigning TCR associations to individual alleles was difficult when HLA alleles, especially DR and DQ, strongly co-occurred. In a later analysis, TCR association rates were found to vary across HLA loci, with the most associated TCRs seen for DRB1 alleles and the fewest for HLA-C alleles. Linkage disequilibrium might explain the correlated functional status among segregating V segments, but an unknown experimental factor could not be ruled out. An earlier analysis of 450 to 750 of the donors showed that most TCR beta V segments appeared in productive rearrangements either about 87% or about 30% of the time, which broadly matched IMGT annotations. According to a later analysis, most CMV-associated TCR beta chains appeared to be HLA-restricted, and the HLA associations seemed to be driven largely by CMV exposure. In a later analysis, HLA-associated TCR beta chains showed more clonal expansion and lower generation probabilities than non-associated chains that were equally common. In both the original and validation cohorts, the classifier was reported to diagnose cytomegalovirus status with high specificity and sensitivity. At a false discovery rate of 0.05, a later analysis linked 16,000 or so TCR beta sequences to specific HLA alleles. The only immune exposure information available for the cohort was CMV serostatus. This cohort had only TCR beta chains sequenced, and the lack of alpha or paired-chain data limited which features could be detected. While some public TCRs were present in many individuals, most TCR sequences turned up only very rarely across donors. In a later analysis, several top co-occurrence clusters were reported to appear linked to parvovirus B19, influenza, CMV and Epstein-Barr virus. Because the 87-base-pair reads could not distinguish some IMGT-functional V segments, including TRBV6-2 and TRBV6-3, those segments were excluded. In a later genetic analysis, a missense DCLRE1C variant was associated with V-gene and J-gene trimming of TCR beta chains, and the association was replicated in an independent cohort. The study listed 150 to 200 TCR beta chains as associated with cytomegalovirus. Because counts were too low, about 18 rarely observed V segments, including chromosome 9 orphons, were left out of the earlier analysis of about 500 of the donors. Three of the identified cytomegalovirus-associated TCR beta chains were confirmed in vitro to be specific for cytomegalovirus antigens. Presence/absence analyses assumed roughly uniform sequencing depth across donors, an assumption that may not hold. It was suggested by the authors that the approach could potentially be generalized to other disease states and immunological phenotypes.

The germline ends are 14 bases apart after V is trimmed by 5 bases and J by 12 bases. From the cysteine through the phenylalanine, the CDR3 covers 12 amino acids. Solely the CDR3 DNA is kept, with 36 bases framed from the first base. The CDR1 and CDR2 encoded by the germline V gene are KGHSH and LQKENI. Source material: PBMCs. Recombination joined TRBV18 with TRBJ2-1, and perhaps TRBD1 as D gene, on 6 matching bases. The clonotype originates from a female donor in good health and CMV-seronegative. The CDR3 is CASSTSTGPQFF. In nucleotides, the sequence is TGTGCCAGCTCAACCTCGACAGGTCCGCAGTTCTTC.